The 21 T cell receptor beta chains reported below all come from one sample, sequenced in a study of CD8+ T cells in alopecia areata. Treatment noted: oral pan-JAK inhibitor, 5-10 mg twice daily. The authors extracted RNA and reverse transcribed it into cDNA as the sequencing template. Data came from immunoSEQ multiplex PCR; TCRdb stores just in-frame clones and leaves some out. In the table there are around 150,000 clones, approximately 85% of which are singletons. The specimen comprised CD8+ T cells sorted from blood, sampled at week 4, from a patient treated with tofacitinib. These receptors were collected from a human donor with alopecia areata.

V gene TRBV27 combines with J gene TRBJ2-1, with a possible D match to TRBD2 (6 bases). CDR3 length: 15 residues. In germline, CDR1 is MNHEY, CDR2 SMNVEV (reference sequence). V lost 3 bases to trimming and J lost 4 bases, with 13 bases between them. The CDR3 bases are TGTGCCAGCAGTTTCAAGGGACTTCGTTACAATGAGCAGTTCTTC. Amino acid sequence: CASSFKGLRYNEQFF.

Here the CDR3 DNA reads TGCAGCGTTGACCCCGGGACTGATAACTATGGCTACACCTTC. This codes for CSVDPGTDNYGYTF. This rearrangement joins TRBV29-1 to TRBJ1-2, with D maybe TRBD1 (5 bases). CDR3 length equals 14 residues. The germline CDR1 and CDR2 sequences are SQVTM and ANQGSEA. Trimming removed 3 bases at V and 1 base at J, with 12 bases between.

V usage is TRBV27 and J usage is TRBJ2-3; tentatively, D is TRBD2 (6 bases). The V end lost 2 bases, the J end lost 0 bases, and 12 bases lay between the germline ends. The V gene's germline CDR1 is MNHEY and CDR2 SMNVEV (reference sequence). This CDR3 has 16 amino acids. The CDR3 loop is CASSLRRGTSTDTQYF. CDR3 bases: TGTGCCAGCAGTTTAAGGCGGGGAACTAGCACAGATACGCAGTATTTT.

The J gene is TRBJ2-1, the V gene TRBV30, with 8 positions matching TRBD1. The CDR3 sequence is 17 residues long. V shed 0 bases, J shed 9 bases, and the junction held 16 bases outside the gene matches. Germline loops: CDR1 GTSNPN, CDR2 SVGIG (reference sequence). CDR3 DNA sequence: TGTGCCTGGAGTGTATTCGGGACAGGCAATTTGGGAGTTGAGCAGTTCTTC. Encoded protein: CAWSVFGTGNLGVEQFF.

The chain recombines TRBV7-2 with TRBJ2-5; 15 nucleotides agree with TRBD2. The CDR3 has 18 residues. J was trimmed by 9 bases and V by 0 bases; bases with no gene match: 11. Germline V gene data show CDR1 as SGHTA and CDR2 as FQGNSA. The DNA of the CDR3 is TGTGCCAGCAGCTTAGCGGGACTAGCGGGGGGCCCGGCCGGGGCCCAGTACTTC. Its translation is CASSLAGLAGGPAGAQYF.

The rearrangement links TRBV4-2 to TRBJ1-2; the match to TRBD1 covers 7 bases. V lost 3 bases, J lost 8 bases, and 9 bases stayed unmatched. The CDR3 spans 14 residues. Germline-derived CDR1 and CDR2 are LGHNA and YNFKEQ. CDR3 amino acids: CASSHDRVSRGYTF. In DNA form, the CDR3 reads TGTGCCAGCAGCCATGACAGGGTCTCGCGCGGCTACACCTTC.

The rearrangement joins TRBV5-1 to TRBJ2-3, with D possibly matching TRBD2 (8 bases). Germline-derived CDR1 and CDR2 are SGHRS and YFSETQ. V shed 4 bases and J shed 0 bases, with 18 bases lying between them. This CDR3 region has 17 residues. The CDR3 DNA is TGCGCCAGCAGCCCCAGGGGGACTAGACCGAGCACAGATACGCAGTATTTT. Encoded protein: CASSPRGTRPSTDTQYF. Supplemented by reference TRBV5-1 and TRBJ2-3, the full variable domain reads KAGVTQTPRYLIKTRGQQVTLSCSPISGHRSVSWYQQTPGQGLQFLFEYFSETQRNKGNFPGRFSGRQFSNSRSEMNVSTLELGDSALYLCASSPRGTRPSTDTQYFGPGTRLTVL.

The genes are TRBV10-3 and TRBJ2-7, with D hard to call. The CDR3 sequence is 12 residues long. V was cut by 2 bases and J by 2 bases, with 4 bases left in between. Germline loops: CDR1 ENHRY, CDR2 SYGVKD. Here the CDR3 reads CAISEGAYEQYF. In DNA form, the CDR3 reads TGTGCCATCAGTGAGGGGGCCTACGAGCAGTACTTC.

V usage is TRBV7-9 and J usage is TRBJ2-5; 12 bases are a match to TRBD2. The V and J ends lost 5 bases and 2 bases, in that order; junction bases with no gene match: 6. CDR3 length equals 16 residues. Germline CDR1 and CDR2: SEHNR and FQNEAQ (reference sequence). CDR3 sequence (DNA): TGTGCCAGCAGCCCACGGACTAGCGGGAATCAAGAGACCCAGTACTTC. Protein sequence: CASSPRTSGNQETQYF.

V and J are TRBV4-2 and TRBJ2-5; tentative D call: TRBD2 (5 bases). Germline V gene lookup returns CDR1 LGHNA and CDR2 YNFKEQ. The CDR3 extends over 17 amino acids. V was shortened by 1 base and J by 1 base, with 16 bases between the two germline ends. The CDR3 sequence: CASSQGFGQAVQETQYF. The DNA for the CDR3 is TGTGCCAGCAGCCAAGGGTTTGGGCAAGCGGTCCAAGAGACCCAGTACTTC.

The chain recombines TRBV7-9 with TRBJ2-7; TRBD1 agrees at 10 bases. Germline assignment: CDR1 SEHNR and CDR2 FQNEAQ (reference sequence). The CDR3 is 14 residues long. V lost 5 bases, J lost 3 bases, and 4 bases stayed unmatched. The CDR3 sequence: CASSRGQGNYEQYF. As DNA, the CDR3 is TGTGCCAGCAGCCGGGGACAGGGGAACTACGAGCAGTACTTC.

The chain is built from TRBV5-6 and TRBJ2-2, with D perhaps TRBD2 (6 bases). This CDR3 is 13 amino acids long. V lost 5 bases and J 6 bases, leaving 11 bases between the germline ends. In germline, CDR1 is SGHDT, CDR2 YYEEEE. The CDR3 coding sequence is TGTGCCAGCAGTTCGGGACTCCCCGGGGAGCTGTTTTTT. It encodes CASSSGLPGELFF.

The chain uses TRBV12-5 and TRBJ1-2; 11 nucleotides agree with TRBD1. Germline V lookup: CDR1 LGHNT, CDR2 FRNRAP. The CDR3 has 15 amino acids. V shed 6 bases and J 3 bases; nucleotides not matched to a gene: 6. CDR3 protein: CASGMTGQGDYGYTF. The CDR3 DNA reads as TGTGCTAGTGGCATGACGGGACAGGGGGACTATGGCTACACCTTC.

The genes are TRBV9 and TRBJ2-3, with 8 nucleotides matching TRBD1. V shed 4 bases and J 3 bases; nucleotides not matched to a gene: 13. CDR3 length equals 17 residues. Per the germline V gene, CDR1 is SGDLS and CDR2 is YYNGEE. In DNA, the CDR3 is TGTGCCAGCAGCCGCTTCTCGGGACAGGATGTAACAGATACGCAGTATTTT. Its protein product is CASSRFSGQDVTDTQYF.

The V and J genes are TRBV6-5 and TRBJ1-3, with D uncertain. Looked up from germline, CDR1 is MNHEY and CDR2 is SVGAGI. The CDR3 runs 15 residues. V dropped 6 bases and J dropped 0 bases, with 12 bases sitting between them. CDR3: CASRSMVSSGNTIYF. The CDR3 coding sequence is TGTGCCAGCAGGAGCATGGTGAGCTCTGGAAACACCATATATTTT.

The sample holds a few counts of this clone. The V call is TRBV2, the J call TRBJ2-1; weak D call: TRBD2 (5 bases). Germline V gene sequence: CDR1 SNHLY, CDR2 FYNNEI. Trimming removed 5 bases from V and 5 bases from J, with 13 bases in between. The CDR3 has 14 residues. In DNA form, the CDR3 reads TGTGCCAGCAGTCGCAGAGGGTTAGACAATGAGCAGTTCTTC. Protein product: CASSRRGLDNEQFF. The full variable domain, completed using reference TRBV2 and TRBJ2-1, is EPEVTQTPSHQVTQMGQEVILRCVPISNHLYFYWYRQILGQKVEFLVSFYNNEISEKSEIFDDQFSVERPDGSNFTLKIRSTKLEDSAMYFCASSRRGLDNEQFFGPGTRLTVL.

This clone was picked up a small number of times. CDR3 sequence reads: CASSLGGIEQFF. CDR3 bases: TGTGCCAGCAGCTTAGGGGGCATTGAGCAGTTCTTC. The V call is TRBV11-2, the J call TRBJ2-1, with D possibly matching TRBD1 (5 bases). The ends were cut back, 1 base at V and 9 bases at J, with 7 bases in the middle. CDR1 and CDR2 from the germline V gene are SGHAT and FQNNGV. This CDR3 has 12 residues.

The chain links TRBV7-6 to TRBJ2-5, with TRBD1 identical over 8 bases. The CDR3 has 17 amino acids. The V segment lost 0 bases and the J segment 2 bases; nucleotides outside the gene matches: 8. Per germline, CDR1 SGHVS and CDR2 FNYEAQ. The CDR3 here is CASSLAFTGQEQETQYF. CDR3 sequence (DNA): TGTGCCAGCAGCTTAGCGTTTACGGGACAGGAACAAGAGACCCAGTACTTC.

The chain links TRBV4-3 to TRBJ1-2, with a tentative D call TRBD1 (6 bases). The V gene's germline CDR1 is LGHNA and CDR2 YSLEER. V lost 11 bases, J lost 8 bases, and 15 bases lay in between. The CDR3 consists of 11 residues. The CDR3 DNA reads as TGCGCCTCCGGGGAGGGGGACGGCTACACCTTC. This codes for CASGEGDGYTF.

This clone was found a few times. The J gene is TRBJ2-3, the V gene TRBV29-1, with 8 bases aligning to TRBD1. CDR1 is SQVTM and CDR2 is ANQGSEA in the germline V gene. Unmatched junction bases numbered 9, after V lost 6 bases and J lost 1 base. The CDR3 loop spans 15 amino acids. This chain's CDR3 is CSVSDRGHRTDTQYF. The CDR3 DNA sequence: TGCAGCGTGTCCGACAGGGGACACCGCACAGATACGCAGTATTTT.

The chain recombines TRBV6-6 with TRBJ1-3; D remains unclear. Trimming took 0 bases from V and 9 from J, leaving 9 bases between them. Germline V CDR1 and CDR2: MNHNY, SVGAGI (reference sequence). There are 13 residues in the CDR3. CDR3 sequence reads: CASSYSSSGTIYF. The CDR3 coding sequence is TGTGCCAGCAGTTACTCAAGCTCTGGCACCATATATTTT.